These 24 T cell receptor beta chains came from one sample sequenced in a study of blood T cell repertoires in COVID-19. The assay was immunoSEQ multiplex PCR, and TCRdb's table has in-frame clones only and misses some. The table shows under 250,000 clones, with 70% to 90% occurring only once. The sample consisted of PBMCs or T cells enriched from blood (not recorded which). These receptors originate from a man aged 25 to 45 who had recovered from COVID-19.

This sequence joins TRBV6-5 and TRBJ1-2; TRBD1 is a possible D gene (5 bases). The ends were cut back, 6 bases at V and 4 bases at J, with 15 bases in the middle. Germline CDR1 reads MNHEY; CDR2 reads SVGAGI. The CDR3 runs 14 residues. CDR3 bases: TGTGCCAGCAGCTACAACACAGGATCCTATGGCTACACCTTC. Residues: CASSYNTGSYGYTF.

This chain links TRBV5-1 with TRBJ2-2; perhaps TRBD1 as D (6 bases). The CDR3 is made up of 15 amino acids. CDR1 is SGHRS, CDR2 YFSETQ, per germline. The V end lost 1 base, the J end lost 3 bases, and 10 bases lay between the germline ends. The CDR3 nucleotides read TGCGCCAGCAGCTTGCAACAGGGAGACACCGGGGAGCTGTTTTTT. This gives the protein CASSLQQGDTGELFF.

The chain recombines TRBV24-1 with TRBJ1-2; 7 nucleotides align to TRBD1. Germline CDR1 KGHDR, CDR2 SFDVKD. The CDR3 runs to 14 residues. V was pared by 0 bases and J by 5 bases, with 2 bases of the junction left unmatched. This CDR3 is CATSDLRRGYGYTF. The DNA of the CDR3 is TGTGCCACCAGTGATTTGCGCAGGGGGTATGGCTACACCTTC.

The chain carries TRBV5-4 and TRBJ2-7, with 13 bases lining up with TRBD2. The CDR3 length is 14 residues. Germline trimming cut 4 bases from V and 8 bases from J; bases unmatched to any gene: 6. Germline V gene lookup returns CDR1 SGHNT and CDR2 YYREEE (reference sequence). CDR3: CASSPGLAGAKQYF. CDR3 nucleotides: TGTGCCAGCAGCCCCGGACTAGCGGGAGCTAAGCAGTACTTC.

The DNA for the CDR3 is TGCAGCGTCGACGCGGGACAGGGCTTAGGCTACACCTTC. The encoded protein is CSVDAGQGLGYTF. This chain uses TRBV29-1 with TRBJ1-2, with 9 bases aligning to TRBD1. Germline assignment: CDR1 SQVTM and CDR2 ANQGSEA. V shed 6 bases, J shed 8 bases, and the junction held 10 bases outside the gene matches. The CDR3 spans 13 residues.

This rearrangement joins TRBV7-9 to TRBJ2-1; 7 nucleotides align to TRBD1. The CDR3 spans 16 residues. V was pared by 4 bases and J by 9 bases, with 15 bases of the junction left unmatched. CDR1 is SEHNR, CDR2 FQNEAQ, per germline (reference sequence). CDR3 sequence: CASSSGGTSWGGEQFF. In DNA form, the CDR3 reads TGTGCCAGCAGCTCAGGGGGTACTAGTTGGGGCGGTGAGCAGTTCTTC.

V is TRBV5-6 and J is TRBJ2-5; D uncertain. The germline V gene encodes CDR1 SGHDT and CDR2 YYEEEE. Deletions cut 4 bases from V and 2 bases from J, with 6 bases between. CDR3 length equals 12 residues. CDR3 protein: CASSIRQETQYF. Written as DNA, the CDR3 is TGTGCCAGCAGCATCAGGCAAGAGACCCAGTACTTC.

The CDR3 bases are TGTGCCAGCAGTTCCCAGATGCGAAACACCATATATTTT. The encoded protein is CASSSQMRNTIYF. The chain recombines TRBV6-2 or TRBV6-3 with TRBJ1-3; no clear D gene. The CDR3 is 13 amino acids. Trimming pared 4 bases from V and 5 bases from J, leaving 9 bases between. Germline V gene sequence: CDR1 MNHEY, CDR2 SVGEGT.

V and J are TRBV28 and TRBJ1-1; a possible D gene is TRBD1 (6 bases). This CDR3 is 14 amino acids long. V lost 5 bases to trimming and J lost 2 bases, with 12 bases between them. From germline, CDR1 is MDHEN and CDR2 SYDVKM. The CDR3: CASSRTEPNTEAFF. Here the CDR3 DNA reads TGTGCCAGCAGTCGGACAGAACCCAACACTGAAGCTTTCTTT. Full variable domain (remainder filled in from reference TRBV28 and TRBJ1-1): DVKVTQSSRYLVKRTGEKVFLECVQDMDHENMFWYRQDPGLGLRLIYFSYDVKMKEKGDIPEGYSVSREKKERFSLILESASTNQTSMYLCASSRTEPNTEAFFGQGTRLTVV.

The V gene is TRBV27, the J gene TRBJ2-7; 7 bases align to TRBD1. CDR1 is MNHEY, CDR2 SMNVEV, per germline (reference sequence). The CDR3 is 14 residues long. The junction had 7 bases not matched to a gene; V was cut back by 6 bases and J by 2 bases. CDR3 bases: TGTGCCAGCAGGAAACAGGGGACACCCTACGAGCAGTACTTC. It codes for CASRKQGTPYEQYF.

The V call is TRBV6-4, the J call TRBJ2-3; 8 bases align to TRBD2. CDR3 length equals 16 residues. Germline V gene data show CDR1 as MRHNA and CDR2 as SNTAGT. Trimming took 0 bases from V and 3 from J; bases not matched to a gene: 5. The CDR3 region has the DNA TGTGCCAGCAGTGACTCTGAGACTAGCGTGACAGATACGCAGTATTTT. As protein: CASSDSETSVTDTQYF.

The rearrangement joins TRBV5-1 to TRBJ1-4, with 8 nucleotides matching TRBD1. The trim removed 2 bases at V and 6 bases at J, leaving 12 bases unmatched. The CDR3 is 17 amino acids. CDR1 is SGHRS, CDR2 YFSETQ, per germline. This CDR3 reads CASSLTQTGGEHEKLFF. Written as DNA, the CDR3 is TGCGCCAGCAGCTTAACCCAAACAGGGGGAGAGCATGAAAAACTGTTTTTT.

This rearrangement joins TRBV13 to TRBJ2-7; 7 positions agree with TRBD2. CDR3 length: 15 amino acids. V was clipped by 5 bases and J by 3 bases; unmatched bases: 10. Germline assignment: CDR1 PRHDT and CDR2 FYEKMQ (reference sequence). CDR3 coding DNA: TGTGCCAGCAGCCCCTTCGGGGGGTCTGGCTACGAGCAGTACTTC. It encodes CASSPFGGSGYEQYF.

CDR3 protein: CASSQDYLDTTDTQYF. The CDR3 DNA follows: TGCGCCAGCAGCCAAGATTATCTGGACACCACAGATACGCAGTATTTT. The rearrangement links TRBV4-1 to TRBJ2-3; D perhaps matches TRBD1 (5 bases). This CDR3 is built from 16 residues. Germline CDR1 and CDR2: MGHRA and YSYEKL. Trimming cost V 0 bases and J 2 bases, with 12 bases left between them.

V is TRBV27 and J is TRBJ2-7; tentative D call: TRBD2 (6 bases). The CDR3 is 13 amino acids. CDR1 is MNHEY, CDR2 SMNVEV, per germline (reference sequence). Trimming took off 6 bases at V and 7 bases at J, with 16 bases between the two ends. CDR3 sequence: CASSRTNLGEQYF. CDR3 bases: TGTGCCAGCAGCCGGACTAACCTTGGGGAGCAGTACTTC.

The chain recombines TRBV6-1 with TRBJ2-5, with 8 bases lining up with TRBD2. This CDR3 has 17 amino acids. V dropped 1 base and J dropped 4; count of bases not matched to a gene: 11. The V gene's germline CDR1 is MNHNS and CDR2 SASEGT. In nucleotides, the CDR3 is TGTGCCAGCAGTGAAGAGGTCGGGGGGGCTTCGGGAGAGACCCAGTACTTC. Protein sequence: CASSEEVGGASGETQYF.

This clone was recorded a few times. The chain couples TRBV5-1 to TRBJ2-1; 9 bases align to TRBD2. The germline gives CDR1 SGHRS, CDR2 YFSETQ. The CDR3 covers 18 residues. V shed 0 bases, J shed 2 bases, and the junction held 9 bases outside the gene matches. The CDR3, as DNA: TGCGCCAGCAGCTTGGTGTCAGCGGGAGGACTAACCTACAATGAGCAGTTCTTC. It encodes CASSLVSAGGLTYNEQFF.

V gene TRBV7-9 combines with J gene TRBJ1-5; 7 bases map to TRBD1. With V trimmed by 5 bases and J by 0 bases, 7 bases remained unmatched. Germline loops: CDR1 SEHNR, CDR2 FQNEAQ (reference sequence). The CDR3 contains 16 residues. The chain's CDR3 is CASSPGGAISNQPQHF. DNA of the CDR3: TGTGCCAGCAGCCCAGGGGGAGCAATTAGCAATCAGCCCCAGCATTTT.

The rearrangement uses TRBV5-4 and TRBJ2-1; possible D gene TRBD2, 6 bases. Between the trimmed V and J ends, which lost 4 bases and 9 bases, there was a span of 11 bases. The CDR3 spans 12 residues. Germline V lookup: CDR1 SGHNT, CDR2 YYREEE (reference sequence). The CDR3 region is CASSQPSVEQFF. DNA for the CDR3: TGTGCCAGCAGCCAGCCTAGCGTTGAGCAGTTCTTC.

The chain recombines TRBV7-2 with TRBJ2-2; 10 bases fit TRBD2. This CDR3 has 15 amino acids. From germline, CDR1 is SGHTA and CDR2 FQGNSA. V dropped 6 bases and J dropped 7; count of bases not matched to a gene: 8. The chain's CDR3 is CASSFSGGAIGELFF. CDR3 sequence (DNA): TGTGCCAGCAGTTTCAGCGGGGGGGCCATCGGGGAGCTGTTTTTT.

This clone came up a few times. The chain carries TRBV3-1 (or the pseudogene TRBV3-2) and TRBJ1-6; D perhaps matches TRBD1 (6 bases). This CDR3 spans 15 amino acids. Germline V lookup: CDR1 LGHDT, CDR2 YNNKEL (reference sequence). Trimming removed 3 bases at V and 13 bases at J, with 19 bases between. The CDR3 region is CASSHESGGAQPLHF. CDR3 nucleotide sequence: TGTGCCAGCAGCCACGAGTCGGGGGGGGCGCAGCCCCTCCACTTT.

This rearrangement joins TRBV28 to TRBJ1-6; 8 bases align to TRBD1. Losses at the gene ends were 4 bases for V and 8 bases for J; bases not matched to a gene: 13. Germline values: CDR1 MDHEN, CDR2 SYDVKM. The CDR3 extends over 17 amino acids. CDR3 sequence: CASSSVSRGRSDSPLHF. DNA for the CDR3: TGTGCCAGCAGTTCCGTAAGCAGGGGGCGGAGTGATTCACCCCTCCACTTT.

V is TRBV19 and J is TRBJ2-7, with TRBD1 matching over 9 bases. V lost 3 bases and J lost 4; bases outside the gene matches: 4. Germline V gene lookup returns CDR1 LNHDA and CDR2 SQIVND (reference sequence). This CDR3 spans 14 amino acids. CDR3 amino acids: CASSIPGQGYEQYF. As DNA, the CDR3 is TGTGCCAGTAGTATCCCGGGACAGGGATACGAGCAGTACTTC.

J is TRBJ1-6 and V is TRBV5-4; perhaps TRBD1 as D (5 bases). Germline V gives CDR1 SGHNT, CDR2 YYREEE (reference sequence). The CDR3 is made up of 15 amino acids. V was pared by 1 base and J by 2 bases, with 7 bases between. This chain's CDR3 is CASSLKGAYNSPLHF. The CDR3 DNA is TGTGCCAGCAGCTTGAAAGGGGCCTATAATTCACCCCTCCACTTT.